The clone carrying this TCR beta chain was seen repeatedly, ten times or more. Its target is unknown. The data are from a study of T cell repertoires in cytomegalovirus infection. Background on the study: The public TCR beta signatures pointed to both CMV infection and matching HLA type.

Findings and limits, study-wide: There were HLA-C-restricted CMV-specific TCR beta clonotypes dominating the ex vivo response. People with CMV and the relevant HLA were identified by cumulative public TCR beta family frequency.

TCRdb passed the reads through MiXCR, listing each CDR3 protein once. The sample lists more than 150,000 distinct CDR3 sequences; about 21% were seen once. CDR1 is SGHDT and CDR2 is YYEEEE in the germline V gene. V was clipped by 6 bases and J by 4 bases, with 13 bases between them. The CDR3 spans 13 residues. Material for sequencing was PBMCs. The chain links TRBV5-6 to TRBJ1-1; no reliable D call. The source of this sequence is a human donor in good health (CMV status not recorded). Some clones in this sample may be carry-over from other donors' samples. CDR3 DNA sequence: TGTGCCAGCACCAACAAACGGGTCACTGAAGCTTTCTTT. Residues: CASTNKRVTEAFF.